A single sample gave rise to the 20 T cell receptor beta chains below, sequenced in a study of T cells after yellow fever vaccination. TCRdb itself ran the 5' RACE reads through MiXCR, one entry per CDR3 protein. The repertoire consists of roughly 500,000 distinct CDR3 sequences, with 15% to 20% occurring once and the leading ten covering over 11%. The starting material was PBMCs, obtained 15 days after the yellow fever booster vaccination. The receptors were sampled from a man aged 30 to 39 who received the YFV17D yellow fever vaccine.

This clonotype was seen more than once but under ten times. The V call is TRBV3-1, the J call TRBJ2-1; maybe TRBD2 (6 bases). V was cut by 4 bases and J by 12 bases, with 13 bases left in between. The CDR3 loop spans 12 amino acids. In germline, CDR1 is LGHDT, CDR2 YNNKEL (reference sequence). In DNA, the CDR3 is TGTGCCAGCAGCCTTGGGGGGAGTTGGCAGTTCTTC. Protein: CASSLGGSWQFF.

This chain connects TRBV5-5 to TRBJ2-1; 7 bases map to TRBD2. J was trimmed by 4 bases and V by 0 bases; bases with no gene match: 7. From germline, CDR1 is SGHKS and CDR2 YYEKEE (reference sequence). The CDR3 is 16 amino acids. CDR3 sequence: CASSLGLAEPYNEQFF. DNA of the CDR3: TGTGCCAGCAGCTTGGGCCTAGCGGAACCTTACAATGAGCAGTTCTTC.

J is TRBJ2-3 and V is TRBV12-3 or TRBV12-4; 13 positions agree with TRBD2. This CDR3 region has 17 residues. Germline trimming cut 7 bases from V and 0 bases from J; bases unmatched to any gene: 7. CDR3 sequence reads: CASTYGLAGASTDTQYF. The CDR3 bases are TGTGCCAGCACTTACGGACTAGCGGGAGCCAGCACAGATACGCAGTATTTT.

The table lists this clonotype with a few counts. The V call is TRBV27, the J call TRBJ2-5, with unresolved D. In germline, CDR1 is MNHEY, CDR2 SMNVEV (reference sequence). Deletions cut 4 bases from V and 1 base from J, with 7 bases between. The CDR3 spans 13 residues. CDR3 amino acids: CASSSPVQETQYF. The CDR3 DNA reads as TGTGCCAGCAGTTCCCCCGTCCAAGAGACCCAGTACTTC.

This clonotype was counted ten times or more. The CDR3 reads CASSGGQATYEQYF. DNA for the CDR3: TGCGCCAGCAGCGGGGGACAGGCCACCTACGAGCAGTACTTC. This rearrangement joins TRBV5-1 to TRBJ2-7, with 8 bases aligning to TRBD1. The germline CDR1 and CDR2 sequences are SGHRS and YFSETQ. V shed 4 bases and J 2 bases; nucleotides not matched to a gene: 5. This CDR3 has 14 residues.

This clonotype appeared a few times. The chain combines TRBV27 with TRBJ1-6, with D perhaps matching TRBD1 (5 bases). With 4 bases removed from V and 10 bases from J, the gap between germline ends came to 17 bases. This CDR3 contains 15 residues. Germline loops: CDR1 MNHEY, CDR2 SMNVEV (reference sequence). The CDR3 DNA reads TGTGCCAGCAGTTCCCCCCCAGGGATCAGATCACCCCTCCACTTT. As protein: CASSSPPGIRSPLHF.

V is TRBV3-1 and J is TRBJ1-1; D not resolved. The germline V gene has CDR1 LGHDT and CDR2 YNNKEL (reference sequence). V lost 5 bases and J lost 1, with 14 bases in between. This CDR3 is built from 15 residues. CDR3 sequence: CASSFLLDGNTEAFF. The CDR3 region has the DNA TGTGCCAGCAGCTTTCTCCTAGACGGGAACACTGAAGCTTTCTTT.

The chain combines TRBV5-1 with TRBJ1-5; 7 positions match TRBD1. The germline gives CDR1 SGHRS, CDR2 YFSETQ. The V gene end was trimmed by 4 bases and the J gene end by 10 bases; junction bases not matched to a gene: 8. The CDR3 length is 13 residues. Here the CDR3 DNA reads TGCGCCAGCAGCCCGGGACAGTCAGGACCCCAGCATTTT. Amino acid sequence: CASSPGQSGPQHF.

The genes are TRBV29-1 and TRBJ1-1; perhaps TRBD1 as D (5 bases). V lost 7 bases, J lost 3 bases, and 18 bases lay in between. Germline values: CDR1 SQVTM, CDR2 ANQGSEA. The length of the CDR3 is 14 residues. CDR3 amino acids: CSAFYTVRDTEAFF. For the CDR3, the DNA is TGCAGCGCATTCTACACCGTCAGGGACACTGAAGCTTTCTTT.

This clonotype was detected a few times. The V call is TRBV29-1, the J call TRBJ2-5; D possibly corresponds to TRBD1 (6 bases). This CDR3 region has 12 residues. The germline CDR1 and CDR2 sequences are SQVTM and ANQGSEA. The V end was cut by 6 bases, the J end by 3 bases, with 11 bases between. Here the CDR3 reads CSVDRQEETQYF. Here the CDR3 DNA reads TGCAGCGTGGATAGACAGGAAGAGACCCAGTACTTC. The complete variable domain, with remaining parts taken from reference TRBV29-1 and TRBJ2-5, reads SAVISQKPSRDICQRGTSLTIQCQVDSQVTMMFWYRQQPGQSLTLIATANQGSEATYESGFVIDKFPISRPNLTFSTLTVSNMSPEDSSIYLCSVDRQEETQYFGPGTRLLVL.

This chain links TRBV11-2 with TRBJ2-7; D gene ambiguous. This CDR3 has 12 amino acids. The V end was cut by 1 base, the J end by 5 bases, with 6 bases between. Germline V gene sequence: CDR1 SGHAT, CDR2 FQNNGV. CDR3 nucleotide sequence: TGTGCCAGCAGCTTAGTTCACCACGAGCAGTACTTC. Its protein product is CASSLVHHEQYF. The full variable domain, in which reference TRBV11-2 and TRBJ2-7 provide the parts outside the CDR3, is EAGVAQSPRYKIIEKRQSVAFWCNPISGHATLYWYQQILGQGPKLLIQFQNNGVVDDSQLPKDRFSAERLKGVDSTLKIQPAKLEDSAVYLCASSLVHHEQYFGPGTRLTVT.

The V and J genes are TRBV14 and TRBJ2-7, with a weak D call TRBD1 (6 bases). The germline V gene encodes CDR1 SGHDN and CDR2 FVKESK. The CDR3 totals 13 residues. V lost 1 base, J lost 6 bases, and 10 bases lay in between. CDR3 DNA: TGTGCCAGCAGCCAAGCACAGGGAACCGAGCAGTACTTC. It is translated as CASSQAQGTEQYF.

This clonotype was detected a few times. The chain is built from TRBV20-1 and TRBJ1-1, with 8 bases matching TRBD1. The J segment lost 1 base and the V segment lost 1 base, leaving 5 bases of the junction unmatched. Germline V CDR1 and CDR2: DFQATT, SNEGSKA (reference sequence). CDR3 length: 15 amino acids. The CDR3 sequence is CSARGQGARNTEAFF. CDR3 DNA: TGCAGTGCTAGAGGGCAGGGGGCGCGGAACACTGAAGCTTTCTTT.

This clonotype was seen ten or more times. CDR3 in DNA: TGTGCCAGCAGTACCTTGTACGAGCAGTACTTC. This codes for CASSTLYEQYF. This chain links TRBV6-2 or TRBV6-3 with TRBJ2-7, with unresolved D. Germline V gene sequence: CDR1 MNHEY, CDR2 SVGEGT. CDR3 size: 11 residues. Between the trimmed V and J ends, which lost 5 bases and 4 bases, there was a span of 6 bases.

This clonotype showed up just a few times. The chain links TRBV5-5 to TRBJ2-5; D gene uncertain. The CDR3 length is 13 residues. The germline V and J ends were trimmed by 4 bases and 5 bases, with 12 bases remaining between them. Germline V gives CDR1 SGHKS, CDR2 YYEKEE (reference sequence). This chain's CDR3 is CASSTATEETQYF. In DNA form, the CDR3 reads TGTGCCAGCAGCACGGCTACGGAGGAGACCCAGTACTTC. The full variable domain, with the rest looked up from reference TRBV5-5 and TRBJ2-5, is DAGVTQSPTHLIKTRGQQVTLRCSPISGHKSVSWYQQVLGQGPQFIFQYYEKEERGRGNFPDRFSARQFPNYSSELNVNALLLGDSALYLCASSTATEETQYFGPGTRLLVL.

This clonotype has a handful of counts. CDR3 sequence reads: CSGVSGEPYEQYF. The CDR3, as DNA: TGCAGTGGGGTATCGGGGGAACCCTACGAGCAGTACTTC. The rearrangement uses TRBV20-1 and TRBJ2-7; D is perhaps TRBD2 (6 bases). Germline V CDR1 and CDR2: DFQATT, SNEGSKA (reference sequence). V was cut by 7 bases and J by 2 bases, with 15 bases left in between. The length of the CDR3 is 13 residues.

The V call is TRBV7-7, the J call TRBJ2-3; 7 bases line up with TRBD2. J was trimmed by 4 bases and V by 3 bases; bases with no gene match: 7. Germline CDR1 reads SSHAT; CDR2 reads FNYEAQ (reference sequence). There are 15 residues in the CDR3. CDR3 nucleotides: TGTGCCAGCAGCTTCGGGACTAATCAAGCAGATACGCAGTATTTT. It yields the protein CASSFGTNQADTQYF. Based on the CDR3 plus reference TRBV7-7 and TRBJ2-3, the full variable domain is GAGVSQSPRYKVTKRGQDVTLRCDPISSHATLYWYQQALGQGPEFLTYFNYEAQPDKSGLPSDRFSAERPEGSISTLTIQRTEQRDSAMYRCASSFGTNQADTQYFGPGTRLTVL.

This clonotype was seen repeatedly, ten times or more. V is TRBV7-9 and J is TRBJ2-5, with D perhaps matching TRBD2 (5 bases). Germline CDR1 reads SEHNR; CDR2 reads FQNEAQ (reference sequence). Trimming removed 5 bases from V and 5 bases from J, with 6 bases in between. CDR3 length: 11 residues. Here the CDR3 reads CASSRGETQYF. The CDR3 DNA follows: TGTGCCAGCAGCCGCGGGGAGACCCAGTACTTC.

The table lists this clonotype with a few counts. V usage is TRBV7-2 and J usage is TRBJ2-7; 10 nucleotides align to TRBD2. Germline CDR1 and CDR2: SGHTA and FQGNSA. The CDR3 covers 14 residues. With 2 bases clipped from V and 5 bases from J, the junction kept 3 bases outside the gene matches. The CDR3 nucleotides are TGTGCCAGCAGCTTATCAGCGGGGGGGAACGAGCAGTACTTC. Translated: CASSLSAGGNEQYF.

The chain employs TRBV3-1 and TRBJ2-7, with unresolved D. Trimming removed 4 bases from V and 5 bases from J, with 6 bases in between. CDR1 and CDR2 (germline): LGHDT, YNNKEL (reference sequence). This CDR3 comprises 11 residues. The CDR3 DNA sequence: TGTGCCAGCAGCCTTCAGCACGAGCAGTACTTC. Translated: CASSLQHEQYF.